These T cell receptor beta chains were read from a single sample in a study of CD8 T cells in ankylosing spondylitis. TCRdb reprocessed the 5' RACE reads with MiXCR, giving one entry per CDR3 protein. The sample yields more than 60,000 distinct CDR3 sequences, approximately 5.7% seen once. Sequenced material: synovial fluid, either unsorted or a sorted T cell fraction (not recorded which). Every receptor here comes from a male donor with ankylosing spondylitis. CDR3s include the opening cysteine and the closing phenylalanine or tryptophan. A D gene is named only where the DNA matches it firmly. For some rows the clone size is stated as once, few or many, or as a class when expanded; others skip it.

TRBV19,14,TRBJ1-5,.,.,CASSMGQGNQHQHF,TGTGCCAGTAGTATGGGGCAGGGCAATCAGCACCAGCATTTT
TRBV7-2,17,TRBJ1-2,TRBD1,many,CASSRGTASVINYGYTF,TGTGCCAGCAGCCGAGGGACAGCCTCAGTGATTAACTATGGCTACACCTTC
TRBV7-2,14,TRBJ1-4,.,.,CASRPRGGNEKLFF,TGTGCCAGCAGGCCGAGAGGCGGGAATGAAAAACTGTTTTTT
TRBV6-2/TRBV6-3,18,TRBJ2-1,TRBD2,.,CASSPTSGRSESYNEQFF,TGTGCCAGCAGTCCGACTAGCGGGAGGTCTGAGTCCTACAATGAGCAGTTCTTC
TRBV19,14,TRBJ2-5,TRBD2,.,CASSIGAGQETQYF,TGTGCCAGTAGTATTGGAGCGGGGCAAGAGACCCAGTACTTC
TRBV18,14,TRBJ1-1,.,many,CASSPRWGYTEAFF,TGTGCCAGCTCACCGCGTTGGGGTTACACTGAAGCTTTCTTT
TRBV5-1,16,TRBJ2-1,TRBD2,many,CASRGGIAGGPQMEFF,TGCGCCAGCAGGGGTGGGATAGCGGGAGGCCCCCAGATGGAGTTCTTC
TRBV5-6,15,TRBJ2-2,.,many,CASSFPGTNTGELFF,TGTGCCAGCAGCTTCCCCGGAACCAACACCGGGGAGCTGTTTTTT
TRBV5-1,14,TRBJ1-2,.,few,CASTTGQRNYGYTF,TGCGCCAGCACCACCGGACAGAGAAACTATGGCTACACCTTC
TRBV7-2,14,TRBJ2-3,.,many,CASSLGRVADTQYF,TGTGCCAGCAGCTTAGGCAGGGTTGCAGATACGCAGTATTTT
TRBV5-1,12,TRBJ2-1,.,many,CASSLVQNEQFF,TGCGCCAGCAGCTTGGTTCAGAATGAGCAGTTCTTC
TRBV27,15,TRBJ2-3,.,many,CASSLKTGITDTQYF,TGTGCCAGCAGTTTAAAAACAGGGATCACAGATACGCAGTATTTT
TRBV6-2/TRBV6-3,15,TRBJ1-4,TRBD1,many,CASSDPGTENEKLFF,TGTGCCAGCAGCGACCCCGGGACAGAAAATGAAAAACTGTTTTTT
TRBV2,15,TRBJ2-1,.,many,CASMREIVSYNEQFF,TGTGCCAGCATGCGAGAGATTGTCTCCTACAATGAGCAGTTCTTC
TRBV29-1,12,TRBJ2-7,TRBD2,many,CSVEGGGAEQYF,TGCAGCGTTGAAGGGGGGGGAGCCGAGCAGTACTTC
TRBV27,17,TRBJ2-1,TRBD2,many,CASSLGTSGSLYNEQFF,TGTGCCAGCAGTTTGGGGACTAGCGGGAGCCTATACAATGAGCAGTTCTTC
TRBV19,15,TRBJ2-7,.,few,CASKPQGLGAYEQYF,TGTGCCAGTAAGCCCCAGGGACTTGGGGCCTACGAGCAGTACTTC
TRBV7-2,16,TRBJ2-3,TRBD2,few,CASSLFASGVTDTQYF,TGTGCCAGCAGCTTATTCGCTAGCGGGGTAACAGATACGCAGTATTTT
TRBV28,12,TRBJ2-7,TRBD2,many,CASSTGLGSRYF,TGTGCCAGCAGTACGGGACTAGGGTCACGGTACTTC
TRBV7-6,13,TRBJ2-2,.,.,CASSSGPSRELFF,TGTGCCAGCAGCTCCGGACCTTCCAGGGAGCTGTTTTTT
TRBV6-5,18,TRBJ2-7,.,.,CASSYSVSKASDLDEQYF,TGTGCCAGCAGTTACTCGGTTTCTAAGGCTAGCGATCTCGACGAGCAGTACTTC
TRBV4-2,16,TRBJ2-2,TRBD2,few,CASRDSSGKDTGELFF,TGTGCCAGCCGGGATAGTAGCGGGAAGGACACCGGGGAGCTGTTTTTT
TRBV20-1,13,TRBJ2-7,.,many,CSATRGDIYEQYF,TGCAGTGCAACTCGCGGGGACATTTACGAGCAGTACTTC
TRBV7-2,15,TRBJ1-1,TRBD1,few,CASSRPTGLRTEAFF,TGTGCCAGCAGCCGCCCGACAGGGTTGCGCACTGAAGCTTTCTTT
TRBV6-5,13,TRBJ1-2,TRBD1,.,CASSNRGGRGYTF,TGTGCCAGCAGTAACAGGGGGGGAAGGGGCTACACCTTC
TRBV20-1,15,TRBJ2-1,TRBD2,few,CSARSTSGLYNEQFF,TGCAGTGCTAGATCCACTAGCGGACTCTACAATGAGCAGTTCTTC
TRBV29-1,10,TRBJ2-3,.,many,CSVGTDTQYF,TGCAGCGTGGGGACAGATACGCAGTATTTT
TRBV29-1,12,TRBJ1-2,.,many,CSVDSANYGYTF,TGCAGCGTTGATTCAGCCAACTATGGCTACACCTTC
TRBV28,18,TRBJ1-4,.,few,CASNPIGVGIATNEKLFF,TGTGCCAGCAATCCCATCGGGGTGGGGATTGCAACTAATGAAAAACTGTTTTTT
TRBV13,17,TRBJ2-2,TRBD2,many,CASSSPGLAGGTGELFF,TGTGCCAGCAGCTCACCCGGACTAGCGGGAGGAACCGGGGAGCTGTTTTTT
TRBV30,14,TRBJ2-1,TRBD2,few,CACGLAGAWNEQFF,TGTGCCTGCGGACTAGCGGGAGCTTGGAATGAGCAGTTCTTC
TRBV11-2,15,TRBJ1-1,.,many,CASSLERRKHTEAFF,TGTGCCAGCAGCTTAGAAAGGCGAAAGCACACTGAAGCTTTCTTT
TRBV28,13,TRBJ2-1,.,.,CATHSLSLNEQFF,TGTGCCACCCACTCTTTAAGCCTCAATGAGCAGTTCTTC
TRBV6-1,13,TRBJ2-4,TRBD2,.,CASSEAGEGIQYF,TGTGCCAGCAGTGAAGCCGGGGAGGGCATTCAGTACTTC
TRBV7-8,11,TRBJ2-1,.,.,CASRQTNEQFF,TGTGCCAGCAGGCAAACCAATGAGCAGTTCTTC
TRBV28,13,TRBJ1-4,TRBD1,many,CASRAGTGVKLFF,TGTGCCAGCAGGGCCGGGACAGGGGTCAAACTGTTTTTT
TRBV12-3/TRBV12-4,15,TRBJ2-3,.,.,CASRSMEGGTDTQYF,TGTGCCAGCAGGTCCATGGAGGGGGGCACAGATACGCAGTATTTT
TRBV15,17,TRBJ1-2,.,.,CATSRESIPKANYGYTF,TGTGCCACCAGCAGAGAATCCATTCCGAAAGCTAACTATGGCTACACCTTC
TRBV7-2,14,TRBJ2-7,.,many,CASNRIRGSYEQYF,TGTGCCAGCAACCGGATTAGGGGCTCCTACGAGCAGTACTTC
TRBV5-1,14,TRBJ2-5,.,.,CASSLLQLQETQYF,TGCGCCAGCAGCTTGCTTCAGCTCCAAGAGACCCAGTACTTC
TRBV6-5,16,TRBJ2-1,.,many,CASSYLPGMSYNEQFF,TGTGCCAGCAGTTACCTGCCAGGGATGTCCTACAATGAGCAGTTCTTC
TRBV18,12,TRBJ1-1,.,.,CASVQGNTEAFF,TGTGCCAGCGTACAGGGGAACACTGAAGCTTTCTTT
TRBV20-1,16,TRBJ2-1,.,few,CSALLREAGSYNEQFF,TGCAGTGCTCTTCTTAGGGAGGCCGGGTCCTACAATGAGCAGTTCTTC
TRBV19,13,TRBJ2-1,TRBD2,many,CASSIPSGRRAFF,TGTGCCAGTAGTATACCTAGCGGGAGGAGGGCGTTCTTC
TRBV9,14,TRBJ2-5,TRBD1,many,CASSVGQGQETQYF,TGTGCCAGCAGCGTAGGACAGGGGCAAGAGACCCAGTACTTC
TRBV5-6,13,TRBJ2-1,.,.,CASSVNPTPREFF,TGTGCCAGCAGCGTAAACCCGACTCCTCGAGAGTTCTTC
TRBV5-5,16,TRBJ2-1,TRBD2,few,CASSWTSLSSYNEQFF,TGTGCCAGCAGCTGGACTAGCTTGAGCTCCTACAATGAGCAGTTCTTC
TRBV27,14,TRBJ2-5,TRBD2,many,CASSQTSGTETQYF,TGTGCCAGCAGTCAGACTAGCGGGACGGAGACCCAGTACTTC
TRBV6-1,13,TRBJ2-1,.,few,CASSEEGRREQFF,TGTGCCAGCAGTGAAGAGGGCCGTCGGGAGCAGTTCTTC
TRBV5-1,15,TRBJ1-1,TRBD1,many,CASSSTGGLYTEAFF,TGCGCCAGCAGCTCGACAGGGGGACTCTACACTGAAGCTTTCTTT
TRBV9,16,TRBJ2-7,.,many,CASSKGGPTMGYEQYF,TGTGCCAGCAGCAAGGGGGGACCTACAATGGGGTACGAGCAGTACTTC
TRBV5-1,14,TRBJ2-3,.,medium-sized,CASSPGQGGDTQYF,TGCGCCAGCAGTCCCGGCCAGGGAGGCGATACGCAGTATTTT
TRBV11-2,16,TRBJ2-1,TRBD1,.,CASSADRGPFVGEQFF,TGTGCCAGCAGCGCTGACAGGGGGCCGTTTGTCGGTGAGCAGTTCTTC
TRBV7-3,15,TRBJ2-3,.,many,CASSPTGSRTDTQYF,TGTGCCAGCAGCCCAACAGGGAGTCGGACAGATACGCAGTATTTT
TRBV19,13,TRBJ1-5,.,.,CASSPGSPAPQHF,TGTGCCAGTAGTCCTGGGTCCCCTGCCCCCCAGCATTTT